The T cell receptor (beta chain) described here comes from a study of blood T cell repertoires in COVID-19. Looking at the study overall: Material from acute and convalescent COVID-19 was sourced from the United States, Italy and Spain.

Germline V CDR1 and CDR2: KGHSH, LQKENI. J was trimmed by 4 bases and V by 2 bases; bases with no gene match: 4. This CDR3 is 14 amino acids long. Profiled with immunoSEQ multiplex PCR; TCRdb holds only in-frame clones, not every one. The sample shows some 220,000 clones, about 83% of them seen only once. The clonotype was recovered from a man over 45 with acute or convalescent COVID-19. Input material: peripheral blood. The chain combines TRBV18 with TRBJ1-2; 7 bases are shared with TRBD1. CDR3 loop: CASSPEGAGYGYTF. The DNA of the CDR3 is TGTGCCAGCTCACCAGAGGGGGCGGGCTATGGCTACACCTTC.